These 17 T cell receptor beta chains were sequenced from one sample in a study of beta chain features in type 1 diabetes. As every portion of the isolated RNA was reverse transcribed, the sequencing read expressed TCRB transcripts. Libraries were prepared by immunoSEQ multiplex PCR; TCRdb keeps only in-frame clonotypes and omits some of them. The sample holds 200,000 to 250,000 clones, 11% seen once. Sample: central memory CD4+ T cells from blood. The origin of the receptors is a man aged 18-30 years in good health.

The chain couples TRBV6-1 to TRBJ2-5; 7 bases align to TRBD1. From germline, CDR1 is MNHNS and CDR2 SASEGT. Unmatched junction bases numbered 8, after V lost 4 bases and J lost 0 bases. The CDR3 contains 16 residues. The CDR3 bases are TGTGCCAGCAGTGGGCTGGGACAGCTGTACCAAGAGACCCAGTACTTC. Residues: CASSGLGQLYQETQYF.

This clone was recorded a few times. One end of the junction does not line up with germline, which may come from a read error. The chain is built from TRBV10-3 and TRBJ2-1, with 8 positions matching TRBD2. CDR3 length equals 15 residues. Germline V gene sequence: CDR1 ENHRY, CDR2 SYGVKD. The CDR3 protein is CASSDVSGGYNEQFF. In DNA form, the CDR3 reads TGTGCCAGCAGTGACGTGAGCGGGGGTTACAATGAGCAGTTCTTC.

This clone appeared a few times. The chain links TRBV23-1 to TRBJ1-1, with D uncertain. TRBV23-1 is an ORF, and what it does is uncertain. The CDR3 has 15 residues. Trimming shortened V by 0 bases and J by 0 bases, and 8 bases separated the two germline ends. The CDR3 nucleotides read TGCGCCAGCAGTCAATCGTCCAGCCTGAACACTGAAGCTTTCTTT. This encodes CASSQSSSLNTEAFF.

This clone was detected only a few times. This rearrangement joins TRBV4-2 to TRBJ2-5; D is ambiguous. The CDR3 covers 15 residues. Trimming removed 0 bases from V and 1 base from J, with 9 bases in between. The germline V gene encodes CDR1 LGHNA and CDR2 YNFKEQ. Here the CDR3 reads CASSQDWTSQETQYF. The DNA of the CDR3 is TGTGCCAGCAGCCAAGATTGGACCAGCCAAGAGACCCAGTACTTC.

This clone appeared a few times. The rearrangement joins TRBV29-1 to TRBJ2-3; 7 bases fit TRBD1. Losses at the gene ends were 6 bases for V and 1 base for J; bases not matched to a gene: 10. Germline V gene data show CDR1 as SQVTM and CDR2 as ANQGSEA. The CDR3 spans 15 residues. In DNA, the CDR3 is TGCAGCGTACTCCGACAGGGTAGTGGCACAGATACGCAGTATTTT. Its translation: CSVLRQGSGTDTQYF.

This clone showed up just a few times. The chain carries TRBV5-1 and TRBJ2-1; a weak D match, TRBD2 (6 bases). The length of the CDR3 is 15 residues. Trimming took 4 bases from V and 6 from J, leaving 17 bases between them. CDR1 is SGHRS, CDR2 YFSETQ, per germline. CDR3 sequence reads: CASSPGGTYLNEQFF. The CDR3 DNA is TGCGCCAGCAGCCCGGGCGGGACCTACCTCAATGAGCAGTTCTTC.

This clone has just a few counts. V is TRBV10-3 and J is TRBJ1-1, with 10 bases fitting TRBD1. The CDR3 covers 13 residues. The junction had 1 base not matched to a gene; V was cut back by 3 bases and J by 6 bases. CDR1 is ENHRY and CDR2 is SYGVKD in the germline V gene. CDR3 in amino acids: CAISEGTGAEAFF. As DNA, the CDR3 is TGTGCCATCAGTGAAGGGACAGGGGCTGAAGCTTTCTTT.

V is TRBV27 and J is TRBJ1-4; D possibly corresponds to TRBD1 (5 bases). This CDR3 is 16 amino acids long. Germline V gene data show CDR1 as MNHEY and CDR2 as SMNVEV (reference sequence). V lost 7 bases to trimming and J lost 8 bases, with 23 bases between them. The CDR3 sequence is CASTLFHPGRGEKLFF. CDR3 in DNA: TGTGCCAGCACCCTTTTCCATCCAGGGAGGGGCGAAAAACTGTTTTTT.

This clone has just a few counts. The V call is TRBV7-2, the J call TRBJ2-1; 13 nucleotides line up with TRBD2. Germline CDR1 is SGHTA and CDR2 is FQGNSA. With V trimmed by 3 bases and J by 3 bases, 8 bases remained unmatched. This CDR3 spans 18 amino acids. The CDR3 loop reads CASSFGTGTSGIYNEQFF. CDR3 sequence (DNA): TGTGCCAGCAGCTTTGGGACCGGGACTAGCGGGATCTACAATGAGCAGTTCTTC.

V is TRBV27 and J is TRBJ2-7; possibly TRBD1 for D (6 bases). V lost 7 bases to trimming and J lost 6 bases, with 19 bases between them. The germline gives CDR1 MNHEY, CDR2 SMNVEV (reference sequence). This CDR3 spans 14 amino acids. The CDR3 region is CASTNTGFLGEQYF. The CDR3 nucleotides are TGTGCCAGCACCAATACAGGGTTTCTAGGCGAGCAGTACTTC.

The V call is TRBV14, the J call TRBJ2-1; 9 nucleotides agree with TRBD2. CDR1 and CDR2 from the germline V gene are SGHDN and FVKESK. V trimming: 0 bases; J trimming: 0 bases; junction bases outside the gene matches: 6. This CDR3 contains 18 residues. CDR3 protein: CASSQESNSGSSYNEQFF. The CDR3 DNA reads TGTGCCAGCAGCCAAGAGAGTAATAGCGGGAGCTCCTACAATGAGCAGTTCTTC.

A few counts support this clone. The genes are TRBV5-4 and TRBJ2-5, with unresolved D. CDR3 length equals 13 residues. Germline V gene data show CDR1 as SGHNT and CDR2 as YYREEE (reference sequence). The V end was cut by 2 bases, the J end by 3 bases, with 8 bases between. CDR3 region: CASSFETEETQYF. The CDR3 nucleotides are TGTGCCAGCAGCTTCGAGACGGAAGAGACCCAGTACTTC.

A note on this clone: In the same sample, other DNA sequences code for this CDR3. The rearrangement links TRBV29-1 to TRBJ2-6, with D unclear. The V end was cut by 4 bases, the J end by 1 base, with 8 bases between. This CDR3 spans 14 amino acids. From germline, CDR1 is SQVTM and CDR2 ANQGSEA. The CDR3 loop reads CSVGSHSGANVLTF. The CDR3 region has the DNA TGCAGCGTTGGTAGCCATTCTGGGGCCAACGTCCTGACTTTC.

The sample holds a few counts of this clone. In DNA, the CDR3 is TGTGCCAGCACCACAGGGACCACCCCGGGATACAATGAGCAGTTCTTC. Amino acids: CASTTGTTPGYNEQFF. The V call is TRBV9, the J call TRBJ2-1, with D perhaps TRBD1 (6 bases). The CDR3 spans 16 residues. The V gene lost 6 bases and the J gene lost 4 bases, with 20 bases spanning the gap. Germline-derived CDR1 and CDR2 are SGDLS and YYNGEE.

V is TRBV7-2 and J is TRBJ1-1; 11 bases agree with TRBD1. The germline CDR1 and CDR2 sequences are SGHTA and FQGNSA. V trimming: 5 bases; J trimming: 4 bases; junction bases outside the gene matches: 3. This CDR3 has 14 residues. The CDR3 DNA sequence: TGTGCCAGCAGCGTAGGACAGGGGGCCACTGAAGCTTTCTTT. It yields the protein CASSVGQGATEAFF.

In regard to this clone: The sample contains more than one DNA sequence encoding this CDR3. This chain joins TRBV19 and TRBJ1-2, with D perhaps TRBD1 (5 bases). This CDR3 spans 13 amino acids. Germline V lookup: CDR1 LNHDA, CDR2 SQIVND (reference sequence). V lost 6 bases and J lost 1, with 9 bases in between. CDR3 in amino acids: CASRRDGNYGYTF. The CDR3 nucleotides are TGTGCCAGTAGGCGGGACGGTAACTATGGCTACACCTTC.

This clone was observed a handful of times. The chain links TRBV7-8 to TRBJ2-3, with no clear D. CDR1 is SGHVS and CDR2 is FQNEAQ in the germline V gene. Trimming took off 3 bases at V and 6 bases at J, with 7 bases between the two ends. There are 12 residues in the CDR3. The CDR3 DNA is TGTGCCAGCAGCTTGACCCGTGATACGCAGTATTTT. Its protein is CASSLTRDTQYF. The full variable domain, rest sourced from reference TRBV7-8 and TRBJ2-3, is GAGVSQSPRYKVAKRGQDVALRCDPISGHVSLFWYQQALGQGPEFLTYFQNEAQLDKSGLPSDRFFAERPEGSVSTLKIQRTQQEDSAVYLCASSLTRDTQYFGPGTRLTVL.